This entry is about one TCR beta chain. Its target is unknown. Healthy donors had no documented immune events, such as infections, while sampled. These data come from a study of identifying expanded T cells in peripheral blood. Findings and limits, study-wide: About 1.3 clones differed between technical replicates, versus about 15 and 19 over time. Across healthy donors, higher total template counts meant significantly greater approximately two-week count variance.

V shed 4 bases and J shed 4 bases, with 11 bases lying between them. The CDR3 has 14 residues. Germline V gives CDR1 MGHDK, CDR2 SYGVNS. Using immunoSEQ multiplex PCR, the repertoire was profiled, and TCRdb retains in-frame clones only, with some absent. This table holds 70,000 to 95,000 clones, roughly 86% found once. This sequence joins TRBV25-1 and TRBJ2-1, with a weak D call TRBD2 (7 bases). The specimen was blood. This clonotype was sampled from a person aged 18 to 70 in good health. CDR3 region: CASSGGGIYNEQFF. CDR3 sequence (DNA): TGTGCCAGCAGTGGGGGGGGCATTTACAATGAGCAGTTCTTC.